This entry features one T cell receptor (beta chain) sequence. The protocol was immunoSEQ multiplex PCR, while the TCRdb copy is restricted to in-frame clones and leaves out a portion. The data hold about 320,000 clones, with around 84% observed a single time. Treatment reported: around 19 received Ad26.COV2.S at low or high dose, single or two shots; a few received placebo; per-sample allocation not given. Sample collection was performed on day 63 after the first vaccine or placebo injection. This entry is derived from a study of Ad26.COV2.S vaccination and SARS-CoV-2 variants. The V gene end was trimmed by 5 bases and the J gene end by 12 bases; junction bases not matched to a gene: 10. Germline values: CDR1 SEHNR, CDR2 FQNEAQ (reference sequence). The CDR3 length is 14 residues.

Source: peripheral blood, taken in a trial of Ad26.COV2.S vaccine versus placebo. This rearrangement joins TRBV7-9 to TRBJ2-4; TRBD1 matches 10 bases. The receptor was isolated from a person between 18 and 65 years old who received the Ad26.COV2.S COVID-19 vaccine or a placebo. The CDR3 DNA follows: TGTGCCAGCAGCCCCGGGCGGGACAGGGGCACTCAGTACTTC. Translating it yields CASSPGRDRGTQYF.